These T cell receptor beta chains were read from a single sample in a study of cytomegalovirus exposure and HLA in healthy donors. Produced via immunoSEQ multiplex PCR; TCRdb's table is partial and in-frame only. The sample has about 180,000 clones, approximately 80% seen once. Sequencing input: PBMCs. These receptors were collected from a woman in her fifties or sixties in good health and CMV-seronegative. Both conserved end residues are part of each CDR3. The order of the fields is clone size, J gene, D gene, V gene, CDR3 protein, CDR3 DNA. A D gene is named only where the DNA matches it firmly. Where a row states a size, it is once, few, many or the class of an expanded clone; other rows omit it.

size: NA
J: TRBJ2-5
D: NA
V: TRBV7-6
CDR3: CASSSDRSQMIETQYF
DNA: TGTGCCAGCAGCAGCGACAGGAGTCAAATGATTGAGACCCAGTACTTC

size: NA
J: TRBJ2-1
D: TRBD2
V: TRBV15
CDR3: CATRIGRKGSNEQFF
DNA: TGTGCCACCAGGATCGGGAGGAAGGGGAGCAATGAGCAGTTCTTC

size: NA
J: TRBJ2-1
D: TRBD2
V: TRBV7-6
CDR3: CASSFLAGAYNEQFF
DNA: TGTGCCAGCAGCTTTCTAGCGGGGGCCTACAATGAGCAGTTCTTC

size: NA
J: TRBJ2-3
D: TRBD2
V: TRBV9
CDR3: CASSVTSGSVADTQYF
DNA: TGTGCCAGCAGCGTAACTAGCGGGAGTGTAGCAGATACGCAGTATTTT

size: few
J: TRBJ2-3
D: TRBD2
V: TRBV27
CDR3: CASRSGKDGNTQYF
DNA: TGTGCCAGCAGGAGCGGGAAGGATGGGAATACGCAGTATTTT

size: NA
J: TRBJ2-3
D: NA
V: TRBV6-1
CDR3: CASSIQGSDAQYF
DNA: TGTGCCAGCAGTATCCAGGGGTCAGATGCGCAGTATTTT

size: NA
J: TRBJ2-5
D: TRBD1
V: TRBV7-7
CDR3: CASSPGTGGAFQETQYF
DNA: TGTGCTAGCAGCCCCGGGACAGGGGGCGCGTTCCAAGAGACCCAGTACTTC

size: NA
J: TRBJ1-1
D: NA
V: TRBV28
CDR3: CASSRGGARGTEAFF
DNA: TGTGCCAGCAGTCGCGGGGGGGCGCGGGGGACTGAAGCTTTCTTT

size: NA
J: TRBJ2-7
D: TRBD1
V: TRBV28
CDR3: CASIVVAGGIPGGEQYF
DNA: TGTGCCAGCATCGTGGTCGCAGGGGGTATTCCCGGCGGCGAGCAGTACTTC

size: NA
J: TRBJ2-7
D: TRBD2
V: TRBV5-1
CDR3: CASSSGTSGFEQYF
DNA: TGCGCCAGCAGCTCCGGGACTAGCGGTTTTGAGCAGTACTTC

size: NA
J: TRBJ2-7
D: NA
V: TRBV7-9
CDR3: CASSIGQSYEQYF
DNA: TGTGCCAGCAGCATAGGACAGTCCTACGAGCAGTACTTC

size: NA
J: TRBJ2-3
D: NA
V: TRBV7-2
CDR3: CASGSRTGRGDTQYF
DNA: TGTGCCAGCGGATCGAGGACAGGGAGGGGAGATACGCAGTATTTT

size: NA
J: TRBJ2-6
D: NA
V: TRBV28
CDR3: CASRERTGGGGANVLTF
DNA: TGTGCCAGCAGGGAAAGGACGGGGGGCGGTGGGGCCAACGTCCTGACTTTC

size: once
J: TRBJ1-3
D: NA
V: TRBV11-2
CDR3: CASSSGASGNTIYF
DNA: TGTGCCAGCAGCTCAGGGGCTAGTGGAAACACCATATATTTT

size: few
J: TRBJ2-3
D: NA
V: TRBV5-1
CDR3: CASSRESDTQYF
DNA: TGCGCCAGCAGCCGTGAGTCAGATACGCAGTATTTT

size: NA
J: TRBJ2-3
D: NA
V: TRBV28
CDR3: CASSPIPHRTTDTQYF
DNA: TGTGCCAGCAGTCCCATCCCGCACAGGACCACAGATACGCAGTATTTT

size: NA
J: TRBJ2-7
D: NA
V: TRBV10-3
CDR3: CAPQRGQETYEQYF
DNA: TGTGCACCTCAGCGGGGACAGGAAACCTACGAGCAGTACTTC

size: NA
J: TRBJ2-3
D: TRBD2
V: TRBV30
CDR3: CAWRASGYTQYF
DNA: TGTGCCTGGAGGGCTAGCGGTTATACGCAGTATTTT

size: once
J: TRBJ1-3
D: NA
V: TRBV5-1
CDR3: CASSSQNTIYF
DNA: TGCGCCAGCAGCTCCCAAAACACCATATATTTT

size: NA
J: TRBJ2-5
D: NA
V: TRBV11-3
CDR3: CASSRQVQETQYF
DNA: TGTGCCAGCAGCAGACAGGTACAAGAGACCCAGTACTTC

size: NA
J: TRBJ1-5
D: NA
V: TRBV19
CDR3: CASSISHNQPQHF
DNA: TGTGCCAGTAGTATTAGTCACAATCAGCCCCAGCATTTT

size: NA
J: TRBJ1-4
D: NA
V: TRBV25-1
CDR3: CASSEWVRMGGNEKLFF
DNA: TGTGCCAGCAGTGAATGGGTTCGAATGGGAGGAAATGAAAAACTGTTTTTT

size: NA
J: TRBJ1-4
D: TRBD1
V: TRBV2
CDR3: CASSEAATGEKLFF
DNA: TGTGCCAGCAGTGAAGCCGCGACAGGGGAAAAACTGTTTTTT

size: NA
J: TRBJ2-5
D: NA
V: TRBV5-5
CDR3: CASSPSARGALETQYF
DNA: TGTGCCAGCAGCCCATCCGCCAGGGGGGCACTCGAGACCCAGTACTTC

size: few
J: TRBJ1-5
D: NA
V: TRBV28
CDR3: CASFRGALGNQPQHF
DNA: TGTGCCAGCTTTCGGGGGGCTTTGGGCAATCAGCCCCAGCATTTT